Listed here are 7 T cell receptor beta chains from one sample, sequenced in a study of shared clonotypes between healthy human individuals. TCRdb keeps only in-frame clones here, not all; method: immunoSEQ multiplex PCR. Of approximately 2,000,000 clones detected, 93% appear once; the ten largest clones hold around 1.8%. Terminally differentiated effector memory CD45RA+ cells were excluded from the naive CD8 cells, which were CD45RO-negative and positively selected for CCR7. The source material was naive CD8+ T cells from PBMCs. The receptor set was obtained from a man in his late teens or twenties in good health. Some clones in this sample may be carry-over from other donors' samples.

This clone was observed a single time. This chain joins TRBV28 and TRBJ1-2; no reliable D call. CDR1 and CDR2 from the germline V gene are MDHEN and SYDVKM. The ends were cut back, 6 bases at V and 7 bases at J, with 24 bases in the middle. This CDR3 contains 16 residues. CDR3: CASSTPRAPLGSGYTF. CDR3 DNA: TGTGCCAGCAGCACCCCGCGGGCCCCCCTAGGAAGTGGCTACACCTTC.

This rearrangement joins TRBV6-5 to TRBJ1-1; D is uncertain. The CDR3 consists of 15 residues. Trimming took off 8 bases at V and 1 base at J, with 17 bases between the two ends. Germline CDR1 MNHEY, CDR2 SVGAGI. The CDR3 reads CASRPLFEGNTEAFF. The CDR3 nucleotides read TGTGCCAGCCGACCTTTATTCGAGGGGAACACTGAAGCTTTCTTT.

The CDR3 loop is CATKPRGDAEKLFF. CDR3 in DNA: TGTGCCACAAAGCCCCGGGGGGATGCTGAAAAACTGTTTTTT. The rearrangement uses TRBV6-1 and TRBJ1-4, with D perhaps matching TRBD1 (5 bases). Trimming shortened V by 10 bases and J by 7 bases, and 19 bases separated the two germline ends. Germline V gene data show CDR1 as MNHNS and CDR2 as SASEGT. The CDR3 runs 14 residues.

The chain recombines TRBV28 with TRBJ1-2; D possibly corresponds to TRBD1 (5 bases). CDR1 is MDHEN, CDR2 SYDVKM, per germline. The CDR3 sequence is 18 residues long. With 5 bases removed from V and 3 bases from J, the gap between germline ends came to 25 bases. As DNA, the CDR3 is TGTGCCAGCAGTCTGGACCTCCGGGACGGAGAAACAGACTATGGCTACACCTTC. Its protein product is CASSLDLRDGETDYGYTF.

The rearrangement joins TRBV18 to TRBJ2-6; D remains unclear. CDR3 length: 16 amino acids. Germline CDR1 is KGHSH and CDR2 is LQKENI. V was pared by 0 bases and J by 0 bases, with 6 bases between. In nucleotides, the CDR3 is TGTGCCAGCTCACCACCGAACTACTCTGGGGCCAACGTCCTGACTTTC. This gives the protein CASSPPNYSGANVLTF.

The J gene is TRBJ2-1, the V gene TRBV28, with a possible D match to TRBD1 (7 bases). This CDR3 region has 16 residues. The V gene lost 6 bases and the J gene lost 3 bases, with 18 bases spanning the gap. Germline V lookup: CDR1 MDHEN, CDR2 SYDVKM. CDR3 DNA: TGTGCCAGCAGCTTTACAGGGGAGGCGAACTACAATGAGCAGTTCTTC. Its protein product is CASSFTGEANYNEQFF.

The gene calls are TRBV5-1 and TRBJ1-3; no firm D call. Trimming removed 0 bases from V and 2 bases from J, with 9 bases in between. Per germline, CDR1 SGHRS and CDR2 YFSETQ. The CDR3 totals 15 residues. The CDR3 bases are TGCGCCAGCAGCTTGGGAAGTGGGACTGGAAACACCATATATTTT. It translates to CASSLGSGTGNTIYF.